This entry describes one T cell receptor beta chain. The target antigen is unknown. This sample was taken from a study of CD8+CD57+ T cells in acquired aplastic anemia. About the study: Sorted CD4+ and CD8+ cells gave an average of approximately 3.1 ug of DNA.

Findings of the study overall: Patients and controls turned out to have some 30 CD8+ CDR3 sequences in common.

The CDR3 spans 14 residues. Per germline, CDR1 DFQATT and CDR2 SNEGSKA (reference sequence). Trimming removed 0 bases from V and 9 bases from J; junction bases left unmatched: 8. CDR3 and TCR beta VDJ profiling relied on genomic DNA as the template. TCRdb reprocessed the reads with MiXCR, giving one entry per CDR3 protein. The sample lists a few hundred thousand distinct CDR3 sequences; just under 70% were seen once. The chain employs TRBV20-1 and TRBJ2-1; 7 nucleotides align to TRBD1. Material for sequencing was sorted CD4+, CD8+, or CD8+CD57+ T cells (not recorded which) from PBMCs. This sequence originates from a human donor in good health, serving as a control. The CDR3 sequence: CSARDLSGGSEQFF. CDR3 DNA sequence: TGCAGTGCTAGAGATCTATCAGGGGGAAGTGAGCAGTTCTTC.